This T cell receptor (beta chain) is from a study of identical twins. In the case of this clonotype: Its antigen remains unknown.

General study findings and limits: Clonotypes of the beta chain that were abundant in cord blood carried fewer insertions (memory repertoires showed none). The study drew conclusions from cross-sectional statistical analysis, not from following the same donors.

TCRdb fed the 5' RACE reads into MiXCR, producing one record per CDR3 protein. The table records some 500,000 distinct CDR3 sequences, approximately 22% of them present only once. These same data were also listed under a study on T cells expressing NK-cell markers. That paper notes: Sequencing covered eight donors, seven HCMV-seropositive and one seronegative. In roughly six donors, dominant CD3+CD56+NKG2C+ clonotypes ranked among the top 10 CD8+ clonotypes.

Sequences were obtained from CD4+ T cells sorted from blood. This sequence originates from a young woman in good health.

CDR3 nucleotides: TGCAGTGCTAGAGCCGGGACAGGGGCCTCCGAGCAGTACTTC. The encoded protein is CSARAGTGASEQYF. The rearrangement uses TRBV20-1 and TRBJ2-7; the match to TRBD1 covers 10 bases. J lost 6 bases, V lost 1 base, and 6 bases had no gene match. The CDR3 runs to 14 residues. Germline assignment: CDR1 DFQATT and CDR2 SNEGSKA (reference sequence).